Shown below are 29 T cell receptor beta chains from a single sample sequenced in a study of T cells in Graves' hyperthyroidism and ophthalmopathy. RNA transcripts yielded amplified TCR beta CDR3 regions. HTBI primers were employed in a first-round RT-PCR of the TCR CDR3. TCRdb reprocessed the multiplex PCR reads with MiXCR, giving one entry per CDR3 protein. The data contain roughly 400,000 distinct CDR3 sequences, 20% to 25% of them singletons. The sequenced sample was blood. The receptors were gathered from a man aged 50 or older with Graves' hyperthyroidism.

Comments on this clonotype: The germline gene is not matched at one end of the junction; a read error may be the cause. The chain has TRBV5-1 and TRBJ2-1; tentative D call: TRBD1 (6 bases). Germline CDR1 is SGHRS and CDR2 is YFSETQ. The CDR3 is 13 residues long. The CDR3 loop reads CAGSLDSYNEQFF. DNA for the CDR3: TGCGCCGGCAGCTTGGACAGTTACAATGAGCAGTTCTTC.

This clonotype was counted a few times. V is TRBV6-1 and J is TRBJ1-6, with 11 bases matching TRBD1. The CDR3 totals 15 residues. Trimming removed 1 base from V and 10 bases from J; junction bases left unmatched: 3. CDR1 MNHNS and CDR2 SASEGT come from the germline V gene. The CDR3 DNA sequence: TGTGCCAGCAGTGAAGGGACAGGGGGCGCATCACCCCTCCACTTT. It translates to CASSEGTGGASPLHF.

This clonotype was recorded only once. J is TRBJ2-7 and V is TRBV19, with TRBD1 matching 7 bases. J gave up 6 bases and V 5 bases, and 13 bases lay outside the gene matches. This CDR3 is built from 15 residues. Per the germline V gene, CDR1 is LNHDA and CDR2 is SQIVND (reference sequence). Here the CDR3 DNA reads TGTGCCAGTAGTCCCTTGACAGGGCCCTCGGTCGAGCAGTACTTC. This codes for CASSPLTGPSVEQYF.

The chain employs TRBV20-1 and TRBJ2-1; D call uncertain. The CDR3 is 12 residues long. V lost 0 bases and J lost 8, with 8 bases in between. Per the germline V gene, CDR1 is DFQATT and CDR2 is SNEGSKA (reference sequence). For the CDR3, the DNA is TGCAGTGCTAGAGATCTGATCCATGAGCAGTTCTTC. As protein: CSARDLIHEQFF.

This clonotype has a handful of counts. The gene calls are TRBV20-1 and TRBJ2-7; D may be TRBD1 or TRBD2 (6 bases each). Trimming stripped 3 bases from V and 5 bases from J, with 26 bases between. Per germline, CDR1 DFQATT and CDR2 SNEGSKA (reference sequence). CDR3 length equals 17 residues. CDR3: CSASYSRGGKRIHEQYF. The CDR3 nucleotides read TGCAGTGCTAGTTATTCCAGAGGGGGGAAGCGGATTCACGAGCAGTACTTC.

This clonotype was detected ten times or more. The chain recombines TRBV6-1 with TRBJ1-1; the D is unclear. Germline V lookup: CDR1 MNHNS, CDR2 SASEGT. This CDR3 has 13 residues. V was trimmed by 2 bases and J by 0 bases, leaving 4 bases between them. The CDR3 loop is CASSEHLNTEAFF. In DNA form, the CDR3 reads TGTGCCAGCAGTGAACACTTGAACACTGAAGCTTTCTTT.

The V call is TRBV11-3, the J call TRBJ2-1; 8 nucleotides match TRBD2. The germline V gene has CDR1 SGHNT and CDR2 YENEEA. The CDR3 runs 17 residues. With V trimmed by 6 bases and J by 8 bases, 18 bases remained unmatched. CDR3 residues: CASRDSGMTSRRYEQFF. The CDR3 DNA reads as TGTGCCAGCAGAGATAGCGGGATGACCTCGAGGAGGTATGAGCAGTTCTTC.

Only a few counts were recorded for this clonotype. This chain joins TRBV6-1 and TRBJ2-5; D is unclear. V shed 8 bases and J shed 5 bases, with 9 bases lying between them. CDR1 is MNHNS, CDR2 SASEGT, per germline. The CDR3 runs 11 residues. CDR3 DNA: TGTGCCAGCCTACTGGGGGAGACCCAGTACTTC. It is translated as CASLLGETQYF.

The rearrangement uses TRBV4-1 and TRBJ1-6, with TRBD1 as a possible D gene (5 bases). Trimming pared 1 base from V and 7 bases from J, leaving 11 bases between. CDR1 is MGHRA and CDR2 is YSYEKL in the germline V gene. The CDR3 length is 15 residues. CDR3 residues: CASSQVRGDNSPLHF. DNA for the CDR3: TGCGCCAGCAGCCAAGTCCGGGGGGACAATTCACCCCTCCACTTT.

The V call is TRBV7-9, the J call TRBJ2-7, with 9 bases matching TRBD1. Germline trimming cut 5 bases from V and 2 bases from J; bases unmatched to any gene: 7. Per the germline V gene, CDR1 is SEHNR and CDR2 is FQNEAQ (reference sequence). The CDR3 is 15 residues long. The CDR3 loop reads CASSADRGTPYEQYF. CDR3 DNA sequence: TGTGCCAGCAGCGCAGACAGGGGGACCCCCTACGAGCAGTACTTC.

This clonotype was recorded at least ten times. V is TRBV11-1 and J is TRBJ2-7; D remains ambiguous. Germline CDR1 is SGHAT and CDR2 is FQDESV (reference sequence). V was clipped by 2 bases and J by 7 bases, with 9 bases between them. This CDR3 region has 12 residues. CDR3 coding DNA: TGTGCCAGCAGCTTACAGGCTGGGGAGCAGTACTTC. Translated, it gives CASSLQAGEQYF.

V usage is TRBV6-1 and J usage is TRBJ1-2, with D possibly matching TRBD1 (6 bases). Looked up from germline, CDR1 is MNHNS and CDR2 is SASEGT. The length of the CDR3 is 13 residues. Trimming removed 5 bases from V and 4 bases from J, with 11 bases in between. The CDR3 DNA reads TGTGCCAGCAGTCCGGGGGCAGGCTATGGCTACACCTTC. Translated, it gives CASSPGAGYGYTF.

In DNA form, the CDR3 reads TGCAGTGCTACCCCCGACAGGGCCCCCTCCTACGAGCAGTACTTC. Amino acids: CSATPDRAPSYEQYF. V usage is TRBV20-1 and J usage is TRBJ2-7, with TRBD1 matching over 7 bases. Trimming removed 4 bases from V and 0 bases from J; junction bases left unmatched: 9. The germline V gene has CDR1 DFQATT and CDR2 SNEGSKA (reference sequence). The CDR3 contains 15 residues.

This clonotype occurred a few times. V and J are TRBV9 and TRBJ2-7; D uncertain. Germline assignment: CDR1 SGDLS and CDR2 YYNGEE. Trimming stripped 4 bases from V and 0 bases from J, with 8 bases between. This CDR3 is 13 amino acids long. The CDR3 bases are TGTGCCAGCAGCCCTATAAGCTCCTACGAGCAGTACTTC. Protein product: CASSPISSYEQYF.

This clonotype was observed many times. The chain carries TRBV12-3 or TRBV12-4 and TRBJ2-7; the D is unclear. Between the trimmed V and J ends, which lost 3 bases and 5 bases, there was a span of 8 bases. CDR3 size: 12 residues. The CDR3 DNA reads TGTGCCAGCAGTTTCGCGGAAAACGAGCAGTACTTC. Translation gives CASSFAENEQYF.

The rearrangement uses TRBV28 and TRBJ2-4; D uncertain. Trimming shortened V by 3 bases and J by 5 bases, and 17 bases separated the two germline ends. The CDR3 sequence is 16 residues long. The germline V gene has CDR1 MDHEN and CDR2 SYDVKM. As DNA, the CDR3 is TGTGCCAGCAGTTTCTATTCCACCTTGGCCCAAAACATTCAGTACTTC. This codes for CASSFYSTLAQNIQYF.

For the CDR3, the DNA is TGTGCCAGCAGTGCGTATGCCGAGCAGTACTTC. Translating it yields CASSAYAEQYF. The V call is TRBV6-2 or TRBV6-3, the J call TRBJ2-7; D remains ambiguous. V was cut by 5 bases and J by 6 bases, with 8 bases left in between. There are 11 residues in the CDR3. Germline CDR1 and CDR2: MNHEY and SVGEGT.

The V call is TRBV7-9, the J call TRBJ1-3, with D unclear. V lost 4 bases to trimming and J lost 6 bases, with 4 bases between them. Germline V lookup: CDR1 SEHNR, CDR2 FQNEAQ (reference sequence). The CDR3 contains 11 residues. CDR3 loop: CASSSTNTIYF. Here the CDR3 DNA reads TGTGCCAGCAGCTCAACAAACACCATATATTTT. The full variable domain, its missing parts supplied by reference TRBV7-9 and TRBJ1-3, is DTGVSQNPRHKITKRGQNVTFRCDPISEHNRLYWYRQTLGQGPEFLTYFQNEAQLEKSRLLSDRFSAERPKGSFSTLEIQRTEQGDSAMYLCASSSTNTIYFGEGSWLTVV.

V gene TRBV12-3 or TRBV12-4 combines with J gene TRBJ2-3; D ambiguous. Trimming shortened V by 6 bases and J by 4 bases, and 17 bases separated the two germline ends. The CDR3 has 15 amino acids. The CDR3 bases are TGTGCCAGCAGCCCCCCCCGTGGTTTGGCAGATACGCAGTATTTT. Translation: CASSPPRGLADTQYF.

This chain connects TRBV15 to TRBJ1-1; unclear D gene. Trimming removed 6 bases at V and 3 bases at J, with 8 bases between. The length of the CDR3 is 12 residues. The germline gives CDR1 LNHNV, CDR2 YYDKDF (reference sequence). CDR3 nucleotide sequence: TGTGCCACCAGTGTTAGCTACACTGAAGCTTTCTTT. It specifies CATSVSYTEAFF.

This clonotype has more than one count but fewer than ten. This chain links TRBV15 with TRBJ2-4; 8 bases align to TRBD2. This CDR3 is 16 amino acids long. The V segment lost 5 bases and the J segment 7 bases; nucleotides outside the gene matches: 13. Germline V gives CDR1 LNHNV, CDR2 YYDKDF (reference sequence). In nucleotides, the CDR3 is TGTGCCACCAGCCAGCACTCTGGCGGGAGGTCTAACATTCAGTACTTC. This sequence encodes CATSQHSGGRSNIQYF.

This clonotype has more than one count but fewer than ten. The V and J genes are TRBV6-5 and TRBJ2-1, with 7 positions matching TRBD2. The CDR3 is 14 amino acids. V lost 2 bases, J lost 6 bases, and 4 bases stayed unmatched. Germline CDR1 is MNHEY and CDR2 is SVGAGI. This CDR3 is CASSYTGTINEQFF. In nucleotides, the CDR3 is TGTGCCAGCAGTTACACCGGGACTATCAATGAGCAGTTCTTC.

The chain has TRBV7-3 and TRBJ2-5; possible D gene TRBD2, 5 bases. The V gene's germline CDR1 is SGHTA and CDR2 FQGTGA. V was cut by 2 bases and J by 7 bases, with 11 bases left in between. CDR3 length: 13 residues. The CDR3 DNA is TGTGCCAGCAGCTTACTAGCCTCGGGGACCCAGTACTTC. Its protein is CASSLLASGTQYF.

The chain's CDR3 is CASSFTGSTQPQHF. As DNA, the CDR3 is TGTGCCAGCAGCTTTACAGGGAGTACTCAGCCCCAGCATTTT. This chain joins TRBV11-2 and TRBJ1-5; D possibly corresponds to TRBD1 (6 bases). The CDR3 extends over 14 amino acids. Trimming stripped 3 bases from V and 6 bases from J, with 12 bases between. Germline CDR1 is SGHAT and CDR2 is FQNNGV.

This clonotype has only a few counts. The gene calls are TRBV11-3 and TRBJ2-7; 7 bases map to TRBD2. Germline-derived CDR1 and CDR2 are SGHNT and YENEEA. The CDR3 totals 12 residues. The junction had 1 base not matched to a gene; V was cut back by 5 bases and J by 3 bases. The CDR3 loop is CASSGRGYEQYF. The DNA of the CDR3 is TGTGCCAGCAGCGGGAGGGGCTACGAGCAGTACTTC.

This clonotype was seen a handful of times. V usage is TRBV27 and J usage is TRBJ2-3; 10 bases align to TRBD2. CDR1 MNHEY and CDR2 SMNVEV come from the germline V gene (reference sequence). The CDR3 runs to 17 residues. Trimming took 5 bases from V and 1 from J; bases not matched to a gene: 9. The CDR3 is CASSPAGLAGGTDTQYF. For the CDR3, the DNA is TGTGCCAGCAGTCCCGCGGGGCTAGCGGGGGGCACAGATACGCAGTATTTT.

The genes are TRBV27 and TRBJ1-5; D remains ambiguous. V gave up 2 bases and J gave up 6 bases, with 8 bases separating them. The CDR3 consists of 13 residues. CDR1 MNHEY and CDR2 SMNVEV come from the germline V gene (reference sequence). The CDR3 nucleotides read TGTGCCAGCAGTTTAGGGGAATTTCAGCCCCAGCATTTT. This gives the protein CASSLGEFQPQHF.

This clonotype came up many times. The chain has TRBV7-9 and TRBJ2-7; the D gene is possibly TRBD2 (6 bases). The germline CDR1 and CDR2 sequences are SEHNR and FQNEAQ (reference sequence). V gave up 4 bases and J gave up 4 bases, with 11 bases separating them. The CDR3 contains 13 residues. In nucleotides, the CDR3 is TGTGCCAGCAGCTACGGGAGTAAGTACGAGCAGTACTTC. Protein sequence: CASSYGSKYEQYF.

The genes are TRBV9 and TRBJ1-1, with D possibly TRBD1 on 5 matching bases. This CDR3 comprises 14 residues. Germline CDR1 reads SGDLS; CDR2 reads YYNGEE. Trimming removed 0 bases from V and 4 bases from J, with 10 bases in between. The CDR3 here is CASSVVGGSTEAFF. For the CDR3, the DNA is TGTGCCAGCAGCGTAGTTGGGGGTAGCACTGAAGCTTTCTTT. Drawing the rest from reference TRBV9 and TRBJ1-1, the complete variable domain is DSGVTQTPKHLITATGQRVTLRCSPRSGDLSVYWYQQSLDQGLQFLIQYYNGEERAKGNILERFSAQQFPDLHSELNLSSLELGDSALYFCASSVVGGSTEAFFGQGTRLTVV.